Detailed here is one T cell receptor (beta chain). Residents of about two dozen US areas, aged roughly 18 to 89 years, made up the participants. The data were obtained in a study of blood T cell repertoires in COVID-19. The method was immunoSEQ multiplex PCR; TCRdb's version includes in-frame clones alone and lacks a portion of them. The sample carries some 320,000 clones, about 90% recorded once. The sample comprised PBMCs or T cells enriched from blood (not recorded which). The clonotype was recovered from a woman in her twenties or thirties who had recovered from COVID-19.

CDR3 DNA sequence: TGTGCCAGCAGTTTAAGTAGGGGGTGGGCCGGGGAGCTGTTTTTT. Its translation is CASSLSRGWAGELFF. V gene TRBV27 combines with J gene TRBJ2-2, with D tentatively TRBD1 (6 bases). The CDR3 spans 15 residues. V shed 2 bases and J shed 6 bases, with 13 bases lying between them. Looked up from germline, CDR1 is MNHEY and CDR2 is SMNVEV (reference sequence).